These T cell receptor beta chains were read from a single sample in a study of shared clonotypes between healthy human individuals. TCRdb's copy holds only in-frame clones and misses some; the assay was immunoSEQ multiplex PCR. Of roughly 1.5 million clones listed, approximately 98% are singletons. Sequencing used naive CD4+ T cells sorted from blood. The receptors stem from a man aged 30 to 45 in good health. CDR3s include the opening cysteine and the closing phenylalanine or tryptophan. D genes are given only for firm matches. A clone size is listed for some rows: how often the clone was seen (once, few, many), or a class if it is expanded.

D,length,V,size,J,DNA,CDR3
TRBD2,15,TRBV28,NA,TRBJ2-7,TGTGCCAGCCGGGAAACTAGCGGAGACTTAAACGAGCAGTACTTC,CASRETSGDLNEQYF
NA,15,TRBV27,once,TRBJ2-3,TGTGCCAGCAGTTTATCAGGGAGAATCACAGATACGCAGTATTTT,CASSLSGRITDTQYF
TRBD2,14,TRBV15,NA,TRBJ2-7,TGTGCCACCAGCAGAGGGACTAGGTACTACGAGCAGTACTTC,CATSRGTRYYEQYF
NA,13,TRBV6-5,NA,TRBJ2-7,TGTGCCAGCAGTTACTCAGAAGACCTCGAGCAGTACTTC,CASSYSEDLEQYF
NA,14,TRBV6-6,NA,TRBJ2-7,TGTGCCAGCAGTGCACGGGACGGTTCCTACGAGCAGTACTTC,CASSARDGSYEQYF
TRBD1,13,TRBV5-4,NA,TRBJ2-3,TGTGCCAGCATCGGACAGGGGACGGATACGCAGTATTTT,CASIGQGTDTQYF
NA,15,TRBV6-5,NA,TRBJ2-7,TGTGCCAGCAGTTACTCGCCTAGCGAGGCCTACGAGCAGTACTTC,CASSYSPSEAYEQYF
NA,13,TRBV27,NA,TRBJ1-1,TGTGCCAGCGGCAAAGGGGAAAACACTGAAGCTTTCTTT,CASGKGENTEAFF
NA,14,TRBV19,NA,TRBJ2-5,TGTGCCAGTAGTATAGCGAACAACCAAGAGACCCAGTACTTC,CASSIANNQETQYF
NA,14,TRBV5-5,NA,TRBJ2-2,TGTGCCACCTCCGGGACACCGAACACCGGGGAGCTGTTTTTT,CATSGTPNTGELFF
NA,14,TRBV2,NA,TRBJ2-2,TGTGCCAGCAGTGAATTGGGGAACACCGGGGAGCTGTTTTTT,CASSELGNTGELFF
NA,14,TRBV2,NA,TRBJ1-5,TGTGCCAGCAGTGAACTGGCCCAAGATCAGCCCCAGCATTTT,CASSELAQDQPQHF
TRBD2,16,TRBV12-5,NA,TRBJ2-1,TGTGCTAGTGGTTTTAATAGCGGGGGACCCTACAATGAGCAGTTCTTC,CASGFNSGGPYNEQFF
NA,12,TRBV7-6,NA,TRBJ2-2,TGTGCCAGCAGCCATTACACGCGGGAGCTGTTTTTT,CASSHYTRELFF
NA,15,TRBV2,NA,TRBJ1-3,TGTGCCAGCAGTGAGCATGTAGTTTCGGGAAACACCATATATTTT,CASSEHVVSGNTIYF
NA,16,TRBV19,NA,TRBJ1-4,TGTGCCAGTAGCTCGACACATCTTGCAACTAATGAAAAACTGTTTTTT,CASSSTHLATNEKLFF
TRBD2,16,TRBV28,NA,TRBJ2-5,TGTGCCAGCAGTCCTAGACTAGCGGGAGTTAGAGAGACCCAGTACTTC,CASSPRLAGVRETQYF
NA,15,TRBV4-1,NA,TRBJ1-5,TGCGCCAGCAGCCAAGGGGGGGGCAGCAATCAGCCCCAGCATTTT,CASSQGGGSNQPQHF
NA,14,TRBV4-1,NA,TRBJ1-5,TGCGCCAGCAGCCAACGGGTTTTGCTGGAGCCCCAGCATTTT,CASSQRVLLEPQHF
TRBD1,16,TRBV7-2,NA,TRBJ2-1,TGTGCCAGCAGCTTCCCGAGGGGACAGGGGGCCTATGAGCAGTTCTTC,CASSFPRGQGAYEQFF
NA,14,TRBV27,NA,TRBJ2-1,TGTGCCAGCAGTTTTCGTTGGGTGATGAATGAGCAGTTCTTC,CASSFRWVMNEQFF
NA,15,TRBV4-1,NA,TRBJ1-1,TGCGCCAGCAGCCTCCGGGGTAGGATGAACACTGAAGCTTTCTTT,CASSLRGRMNTEAFF
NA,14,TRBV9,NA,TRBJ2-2,TGTGCCAGCAGCACACGAGTAATTTTGGGGGAGCTGTTTTTT,CASSTRVILGELFF
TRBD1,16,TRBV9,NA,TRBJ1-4,TGTGCCAGCAGCGTAGAGCCAGGGGGCGCGTATGAAAAACTGTTTTTT,CASSVEPGGAYEKLFF
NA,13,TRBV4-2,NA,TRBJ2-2,TGTGCCAGCACGGGTCCGAACACCGGGGAGCTGTTTTTT,CASTGPNTGELFF
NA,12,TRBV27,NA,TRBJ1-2,TGTGCCAGCGCAGTAGTTAACTATGGCTACACCTTC,CASAVVNYGYTF
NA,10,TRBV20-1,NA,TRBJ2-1,TGCAGTGCTTCTAAGCGGGAGCAGTTCTTC,CSASKREQFF
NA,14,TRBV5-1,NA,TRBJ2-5,TGCGCCAGCAGCTTGGCCGTGGGTCAAGAGACCCAGTACTTC,CASSLAVGQETQYF
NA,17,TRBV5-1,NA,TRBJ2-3,TGCGCCAGCAGCTCCTGGCTAGCTCCGAAATCCACAGATACGCAGTATTTT,CASSSWLAPKSTDTQYF
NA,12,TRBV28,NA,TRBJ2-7,TGTGCCAGCAGCCCAGTCGGGTTCGAGCAGTACTTC,CASSPVGFEQYF
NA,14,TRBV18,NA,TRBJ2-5,TGTGCCAGCTCACCACCTCGGGGCCAAGAGACCCAGTACTTC,CASSPPRGQETQYF
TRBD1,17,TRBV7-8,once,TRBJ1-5,TGTGCCAGCAGCTTAGAAGGGGGCGCGGGCTCGGAGCAGCCCCAGCATTTT,CASSLEGGAGSEQPQHF
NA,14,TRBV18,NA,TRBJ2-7,TGTGCCAGCTCACCAGGGACATCCGGCCGCGAGCAGTACTTC,CASSPGTSGREQYF
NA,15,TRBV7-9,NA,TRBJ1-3,TGTGCCAGCAGCCAAGAGGCCAGAGTTGGAAACACCATATATTTT,CASSQEARVGNTIYF
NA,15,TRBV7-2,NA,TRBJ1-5,TGTGCCAGCAGCTTGCGACGGGAAAATAATCAGCCCCAGCATTTT,CASSLRRENNQPQHF
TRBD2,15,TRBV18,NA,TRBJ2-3,TGTGCCAGCTCACCACGCAGCGGGAGATTAGATACGCAGTATTTT,CASSPRSGRLDTQYF
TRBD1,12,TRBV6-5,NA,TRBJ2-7,TGTGCCAGCAGACAGGGGGAGGTCGAGCAGTACTTC,CASRQGEVEQYF
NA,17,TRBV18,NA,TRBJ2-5,TGTGCCAGCTCACCATTTGGGGCGGAAACGTACCAAGAGACCCAGTACTTC,CASSPFGAETYQETQYF
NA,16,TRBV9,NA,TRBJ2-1,TGTGCCAGCAGCCGTCAGTGGCAGGGGCCCTACAATGAGCAGTTCTTC,CASSRQWQGPYNEQFF
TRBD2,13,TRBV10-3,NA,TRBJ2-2,TGTGCCATCAGTGGGACTAGCGCCGGGGAGCTGTTTTTT,CAISGTSAGELFF
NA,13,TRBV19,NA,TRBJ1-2,TGTGCCAGTAGTATGGACGGATACTATGGCTACACCTTC,CASSMDGYYGYTF
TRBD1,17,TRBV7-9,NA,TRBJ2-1,TGTGCCAGCAGCACAAGCGACAGGGGAAACTCCTACAATGAGCAGTTCTTC,CASSTSDRGNSYNEQFF
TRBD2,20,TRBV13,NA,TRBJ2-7,TGTGCCAGCAGCCCGATGGGCGGGACACATAGCGGGAGGCCTACCTACGAGCAGTACTTC,CASSPMGGTHSGRPTYEQYF
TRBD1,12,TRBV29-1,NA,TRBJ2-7,TGCAGCTCTTCCGGGACAGGGAACGAGCAGTACTTC,CSSSGTGNEQYF
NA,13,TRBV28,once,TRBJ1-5,TGTGCCAGCAGCCTGGACAGTTATCAGCCCCAGCATTTT,CASSLDSYQPQHF
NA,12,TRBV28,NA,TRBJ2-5,TGTGCCAGCAGCATCCCTGGTTCGTCCCAGTACTTC,CASSIPGSSQYF
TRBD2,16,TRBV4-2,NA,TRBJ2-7,TGTGCCAGCAGCCAAGATATTAGCGGGAGGTTCTACGAGCAGTACTTC,CASSQDISGRFYEQYF
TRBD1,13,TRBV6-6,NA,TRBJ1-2,TGTGCCAGCAGATACGGGACAGGTGATGGCTACACCTTC,CASRYGTGDGYTF
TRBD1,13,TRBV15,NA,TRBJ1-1,TGTGCCACCAGCCCAGGGGGCTTCACTGAAGCTTTCTTT,CATSPGGFTEAFF